The subject of this entry is one T cell receptor (beta chain). Its antigen is still unknown. The data were obtained in a study of cytomegalovirus exposure and HLA in healthy donors. Overall study findings and caveats: Published work reported that the classifier diagnosed cytomegalovirus status with high specificity and sensitivity. Reportedly, HLA-A and HLA-B alleles of most subjects were accurately predicted from TCR beta. In a later analysis, a genetic analysis reported fewer productive-TCR N-insertions in an Asian-associated ancestry cluster than the cohort average. Most likely, a cluster of highly shared sequence variants arose as a sequencing artifact.

In the PCR, 60 Vbeta and 13 Jbeta primers were used. Here immunoSEQ multiplex PCR was the method, and the copy in TCRdb shows in-frame clones only, minus some. In the table there are under 200,000 clones, 73% of which are singletons. This CDR3 comprises 16 residues. The V gene's germline CDR1 is LGHNA and CDR2 YSLEER. The source of this sequence is a woman younger than 35 in good health and CMV-seropositive. This chain links TRBV4-3 with TRBJ2-5; TRBD2 matches 9 bases. The J call may be wrong; the DNA end is better matched by TRBJ2-7. The source material was PBMCs. CDR3 loop: CASSPSAGGYSYEQYF. CDR3 nucleotide sequence: TGCGCCAGCAGCCCTTCGGCGGGGGGGTATTCCTACGAGCAGTACTTC.